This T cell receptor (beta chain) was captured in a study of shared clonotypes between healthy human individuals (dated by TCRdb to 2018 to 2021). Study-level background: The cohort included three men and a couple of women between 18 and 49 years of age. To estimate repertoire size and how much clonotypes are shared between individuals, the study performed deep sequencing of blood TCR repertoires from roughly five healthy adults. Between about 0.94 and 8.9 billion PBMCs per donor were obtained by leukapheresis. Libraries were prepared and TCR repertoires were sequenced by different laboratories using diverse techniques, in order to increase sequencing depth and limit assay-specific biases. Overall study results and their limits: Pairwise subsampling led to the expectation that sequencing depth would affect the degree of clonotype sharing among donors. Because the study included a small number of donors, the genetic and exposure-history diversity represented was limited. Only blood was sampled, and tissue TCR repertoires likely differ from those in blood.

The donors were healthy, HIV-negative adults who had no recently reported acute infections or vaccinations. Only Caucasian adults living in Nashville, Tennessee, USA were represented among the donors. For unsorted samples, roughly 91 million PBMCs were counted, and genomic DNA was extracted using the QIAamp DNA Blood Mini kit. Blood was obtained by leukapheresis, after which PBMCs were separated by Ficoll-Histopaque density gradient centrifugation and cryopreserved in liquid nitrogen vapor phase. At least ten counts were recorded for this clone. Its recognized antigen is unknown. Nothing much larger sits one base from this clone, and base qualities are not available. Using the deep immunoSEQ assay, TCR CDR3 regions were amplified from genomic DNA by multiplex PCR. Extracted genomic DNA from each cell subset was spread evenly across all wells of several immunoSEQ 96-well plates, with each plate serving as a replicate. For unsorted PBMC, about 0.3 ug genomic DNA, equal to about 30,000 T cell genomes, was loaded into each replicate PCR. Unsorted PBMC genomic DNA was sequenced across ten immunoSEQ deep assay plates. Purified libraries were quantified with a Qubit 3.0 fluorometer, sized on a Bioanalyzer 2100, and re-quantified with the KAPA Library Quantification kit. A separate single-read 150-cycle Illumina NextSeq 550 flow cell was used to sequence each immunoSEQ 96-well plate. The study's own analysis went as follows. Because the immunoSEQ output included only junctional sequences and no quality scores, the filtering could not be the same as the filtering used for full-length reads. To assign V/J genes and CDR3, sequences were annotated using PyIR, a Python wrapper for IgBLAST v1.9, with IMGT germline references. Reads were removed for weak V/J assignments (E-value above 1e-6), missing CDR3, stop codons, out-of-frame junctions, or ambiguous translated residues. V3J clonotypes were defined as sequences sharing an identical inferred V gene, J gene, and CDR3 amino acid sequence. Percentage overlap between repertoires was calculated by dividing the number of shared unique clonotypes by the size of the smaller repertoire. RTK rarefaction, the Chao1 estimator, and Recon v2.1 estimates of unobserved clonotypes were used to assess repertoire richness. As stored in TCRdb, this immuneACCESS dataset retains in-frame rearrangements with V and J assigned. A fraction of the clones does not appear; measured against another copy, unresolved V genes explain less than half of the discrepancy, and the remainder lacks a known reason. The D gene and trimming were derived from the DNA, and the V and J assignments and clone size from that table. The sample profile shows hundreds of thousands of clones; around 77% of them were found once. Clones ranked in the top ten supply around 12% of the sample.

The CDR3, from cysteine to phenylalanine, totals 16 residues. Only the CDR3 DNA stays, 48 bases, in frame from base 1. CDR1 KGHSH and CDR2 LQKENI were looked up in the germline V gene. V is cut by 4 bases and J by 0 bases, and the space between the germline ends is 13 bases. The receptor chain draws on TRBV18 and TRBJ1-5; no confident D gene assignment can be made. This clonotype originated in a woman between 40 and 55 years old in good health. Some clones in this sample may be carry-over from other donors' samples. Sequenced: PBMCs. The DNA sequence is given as TGTGCCAGCTCACACAATGCTGCTTATAGCAATCAGCCCCAGCATTTT. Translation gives CASSHNAAYSNQPQHF.